The source of this TCR beta chain is a study of siplizumab effects on memory and regulatory T cells. Unstimulated naive, memory, effector memory and TEMRA subsets from three donor pairs were sequenced. Profiled with immunoSEQ multiplex PCR; TCRdb holds only in-frame clones, not every one. The data show tens of thousands of clones, with roughly 87% seen just once and around 0.3% held by the top ten. Study-wide results and limits: Siplizumab conditions gave an average of about 62% Treg-derived mappable alloreactive CD4+ clones, versus around 30% for controls. Tracing alloreactive clones into unstimulated subsets worked for only a minor fraction of them. Proliferating siplizumab-culture Treg suppressive function went unconfirmed.

Germline CDR1 and CDR2: SGHNT and YYREEE (reference sequence). The V and J ends lost 0 bases and 7 bases respectively, with 5 bases between them. The CDR3 contains 11 residues. Comment on this clone: The target antigen is unknown.

The clonotype comes from a human donor in good health. What was sequenced was naive CD8+ T cells sorted from blood. V is TRBV5-4 and J is TRBJ2-7, with D possibly being TRBD1 (5 bases). CDR3 sequence (DNA): TGTGCCAGCAGCTTGGGACAGGAGCAGTACTTC. It yields the protein CASSLGQEQYF.